This TCR beta chain was sequenced in a study of blood T cell repertoires in COVID-19. As for the study in general: Acute-phase and convalescent COVID-19 samples originated in the United States, Italy and Spain. PBMCs, B-cell-depleted T cells, or T cells were the source of the cDNA or gDNA that made up the material.

Clones were sequenced by immunoSEQ multiplex PCR, and TCRdb holds only the in-frame ones, with some missing. The repertoire consists of approximately 290,000 clones, with around 87% occurring once and the leading ten covering around 4.4%. J was trimmed by 7 bases and V by 8 bases; bases with no gene match: 12. This CDR3 region has 15 residues. Germline V lookup: CDR1 MDHEN, CDR2 SYDVKM. Participant-reported clinical history was the basis for cohort assignment. This clonotype was obtained from a woman aged 18-29 years with acute COVID-19. Sequenced sample: PBMCs or T cells enriched from blood (not recorded which). The V call is TRBV28, the J call TRBJ1-4; 8 bases map to TRBD1. CDR3 in amino acids: CASRPGGRAGEKLFF. DNA of the CDR3: TGTGCCAGCCGCCCAGGGGGCAGGGCGGGTGAAAAACTGTTTTTT.